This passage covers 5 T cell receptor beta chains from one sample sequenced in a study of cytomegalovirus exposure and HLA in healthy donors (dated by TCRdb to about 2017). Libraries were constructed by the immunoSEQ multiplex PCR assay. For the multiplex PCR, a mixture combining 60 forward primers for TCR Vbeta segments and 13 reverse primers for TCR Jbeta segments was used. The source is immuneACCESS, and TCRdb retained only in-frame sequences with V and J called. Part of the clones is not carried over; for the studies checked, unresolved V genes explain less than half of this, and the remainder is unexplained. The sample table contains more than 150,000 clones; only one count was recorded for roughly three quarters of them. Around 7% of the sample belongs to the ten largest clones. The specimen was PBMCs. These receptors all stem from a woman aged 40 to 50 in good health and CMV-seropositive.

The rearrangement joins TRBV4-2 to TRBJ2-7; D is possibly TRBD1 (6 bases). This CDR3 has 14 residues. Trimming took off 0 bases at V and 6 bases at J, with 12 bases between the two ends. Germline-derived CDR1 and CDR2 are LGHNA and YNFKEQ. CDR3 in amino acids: CASSQDSIGGEQYF. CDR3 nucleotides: TGTGCCAGCAGCCAAGATTCTATAGGGGGCGAGCAGTACTTC.

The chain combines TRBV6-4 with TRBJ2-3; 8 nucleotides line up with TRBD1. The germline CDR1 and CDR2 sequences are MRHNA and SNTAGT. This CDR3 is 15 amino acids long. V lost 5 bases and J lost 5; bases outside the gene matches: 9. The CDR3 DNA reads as TGTGCCAGCAGTCAGGGGGCCAGCAGGGGAGATACGCAGTATTTT. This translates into CASSQGASRGDTQYF.

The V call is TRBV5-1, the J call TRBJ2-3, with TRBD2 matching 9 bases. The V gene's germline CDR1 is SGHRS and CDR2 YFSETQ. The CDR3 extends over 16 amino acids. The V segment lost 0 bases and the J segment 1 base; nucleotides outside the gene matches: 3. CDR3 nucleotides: TGCGCCAGCAGCTTGGGGTCTAGCGGGGGCACAGATACGCAGTATTTT. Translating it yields CASSLGSSGGTDTQYF.

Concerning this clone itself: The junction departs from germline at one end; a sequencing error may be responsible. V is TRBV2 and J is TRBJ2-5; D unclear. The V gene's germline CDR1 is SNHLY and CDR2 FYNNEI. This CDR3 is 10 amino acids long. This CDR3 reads CASSQATQYF. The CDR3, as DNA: TGTGCCAGCAGCCAAGCGACCCAGTACTTC.

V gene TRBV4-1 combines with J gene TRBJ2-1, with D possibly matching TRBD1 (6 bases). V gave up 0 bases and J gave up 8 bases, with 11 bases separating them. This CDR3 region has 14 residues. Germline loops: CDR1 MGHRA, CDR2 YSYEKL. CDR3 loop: CASSQDTGRDEQFF. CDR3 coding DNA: TGCGCCAGCAGCCAAGATACAGGGCGCGATGAGCAGTTCTTC.